These T cell receptor beta chains were read from a single sample in a study of T-cell reconstitution after alpha-beta-depleted transplantation in children. TCRdb re-called the PCR reads through MiXCR, storing one row per CDR3 protein. The table shows hundreds of thousands of distinct CDR3 sequences, with around 13% occurring only once. The sequenced sample was PBMCs, mostly from graft donor cells, obtained 360 days after TCRalphabeta/CD19-depleted stem cell transplant. The receptors derive from a male patient younger than 18 who had a stem cell transplant for acute myeloid leukemia, so the T cells may come from the graft donor. The CDR3 runs from the conserved cysteine through the conserved F or W.

CASTQTLLAGGPNEQFF TRBJ2-1 17 TRBV7-3
CASSESGWDGSSEQFF TRBJ2-1 16 TRBV6-4
CASSFRDENQETQYF TRBJ2-5 15 TRBV13
CASSPEEGDGEKLFF TRBJ1-4 15 TRBV4-3
CSARVTGVSPTDTQYF TRBJ2-3 16 TRBV20-1
CSARGQGSNEQFF TRBJ2-1 13 TRBV20-1
CASSQPGEDEQFF TRBJ2-1 13 TRBV4-2
CASSGQGKYDQYF TRBJ2-7 13 TRBV27
CASSSTGGWTYEQYF TRBJ2-7 15 TRBV7-2
CASSVGLTYLNNEQFF TRBJ2-1 16 TRBV9
CASSLVGTGTDTQYF TRBJ2-3 15 TRBV5-1
CASSQGSSGELFF TRBJ2-2 13 TRBV23-1
CASSIGDSSYEQYF TRBJ2-7 14 TRBV5-1
CSAIRTSAKETQYF TRBJ2-5 14 TRBV20-1
CASSLARLAVYNEQFF TRBJ2-1 16 TRBV7-8